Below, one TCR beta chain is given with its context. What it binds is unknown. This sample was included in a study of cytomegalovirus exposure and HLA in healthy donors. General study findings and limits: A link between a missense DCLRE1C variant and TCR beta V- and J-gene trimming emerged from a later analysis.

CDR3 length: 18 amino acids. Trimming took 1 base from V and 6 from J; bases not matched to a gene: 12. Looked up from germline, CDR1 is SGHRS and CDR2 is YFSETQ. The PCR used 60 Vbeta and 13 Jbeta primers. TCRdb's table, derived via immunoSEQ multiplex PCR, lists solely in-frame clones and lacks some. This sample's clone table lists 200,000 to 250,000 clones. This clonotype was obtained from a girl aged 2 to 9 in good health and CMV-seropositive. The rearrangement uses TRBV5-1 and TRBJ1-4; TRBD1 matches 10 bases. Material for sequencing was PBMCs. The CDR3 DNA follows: TGCGCCAGCAGCTTGAGTGCGGGACAGGGGATTTCAGATGAAAAACTGTTTTTT. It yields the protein CASSLSAGQGISDEKLFF.